The 20 T cell receptor beta chains below were found in one sample sequenced in a study of T cell responses to AZD1222 COVID-19 vaccine. Sequenced by immunoSEQ multiplex PCR; TCRdb stores in-frame clones only, minus some. Among approximately 110,000 clones listed, around 90% were seen once. The material was peripheral blood, obtained on day 0 of MenACWY control vaccination. The receptors here all came from an adult in good health.

The chain joins TRBV19 to TRBJ1-1, with D maybe TRBD1 (5 bases). The CDR3 covers 13 residues. Germline-derived CDR1 and CDR2 are LNHDA and SQIVND (reference sequence). With 10 bases removed from V and 11 bases from J, the gap between germline ends came to 23 bases. CDR3 in DNA: TGTGCCATCGTAAGTAGGGGCGCTGGGATGGCTTTCTTT. It translates to CAIVSRGAGMAFF.

This chain links TRBV6-5 with TRBJ2-7, with TRBD1 as a possible D gene (5 bases). V was clipped by 6 bases and J by 0 bases, with 12 bases between them. Per germline, CDR1 MNHEY and CDR2 SVGAGI. This CDR3 contains 14 residues. The CDR3 DNA follows: TGTGCCAGCAGGGAGCCAGGGAACTCCTACGAGCAGTACTTC. Residues: CASREPGNSYEQYF.

This clone has a single count. The V and J genes are TRBV28 and TRBJ2-3, with a tentative D call TRBD2 (5 bases). With 3 bases removed from V and 0 bases from J, the gap between germline ends came to 13 bases. Germline V gene sequence: CDR1 MDHEN, CDR2 SYDVKM. This CDR3 spans 16 amino acids. The CDR3: CASSFGPGSSTDTQYF. For the CDR3, the DNA is TGTGCCAGCAGTTTTGGGCCGGGGTCTAGCACAGATACGCAGTATTTT.

The rearrangement joins TRBV30 to TRBJ2-2; D gene ambiguous. V was pared by 1 base and J by 1 base, with 7 bases between. Germline CDR1 and CDR2: GTSNPN and SVGIG (reference sequence). This CDR3 has 14 amino acids. CDR3 residues: CAWSEWQNTGELFF. CDR3 DNA sequence: TGTGCCTGGAGTGAGTGGCAGAACACCGGGGAGCTGTTTTTT.

The chain combines TRBV6-5 with TRBJ2-7; TRBD1 or TRBD2 may be the D gene (5 bases each). The V and J ends lost 0 bases and 2 bases respectively, with 14 bases between them. CDR1 and CDR2 from the germline V gene are MNHEY and SVGAGI. The CDR3 is made up of 16 amino acids. CDR3 sequence reads: CASSYSRQRLTYEQYF. CDR3 nucleotide sequence: TGTGCCAGCAGTTACTCGAGACAGCGACTAACCTACGAGCAGTACTTC.

The chain has TRBV6-1 and TRBJ1-5; no reliable D call. CDR3 size: 15 residues. Germline V CDR1 and CDR2: MNHNS, SASEGT. V was cut by 2 bases and J by 5 bases, with 13 bases left in between. This CDR3 is CASSEWYADYQPQHF. The CDR3 nucleotides read TGTGCCAGCAGTGAATGGTACGCAGACTATCAGCCCCAGCATTTT.

CDR3 sequence: CASRTATDTQYF. The CDR3 DNA sequence: TGTGCCAGCAGGACAGCTACAGATACGCAGTATTTT. The chain has TRBV28 and TRBJ2-3; a weak D match, TRBD1 (5 bases). Germline-derived CDR1 and CDR2 are MDHEN and SYDVKM. CDR3 length: 12 amino acids. Trimming removed 6 bases from V and 3 bases from J, with 7 bases in between.

The chain joins TRBV9 to TRBJ2-3, with 10 nucleotides matching TRBD1. The CDR3 length is 15 residues. The germline gives CDR1 SGDLS, CDR2 YYNGEE. J lost 3 bases, V lost 7 bases, and 8 bases had no gene match. The DNA of the CDR3 is TGTGCCAGCCGCACCGGGACAGGGGTAACAGATACGCAGTATTTT. This translates into CASRTGTGVTDTQYF.

The chain is built from TRBV5-8 and TRBJ1-4; 8 bases align to TRBD1. The J segment lost 3 bases and the V segment lost 5 bases, leaving 12 bases of the junction unmatched. This CDR3 region has 17 residues. Germline assignment: CDR1 SGHTS and CDR2 YDEGEE. The CDR3 loop is CASRPRQGRGPNEKLFF. CDR3 nucleotide sequence: TGTGCCAGCAGGCCCCGACAGGGGAGGGGGCCTAATGAAAAACTGTTTTTT.

The V call is TRBV10-3, the J call TRBJ1-4; 9 bases agree with TRBD1. V shed 4 bases and J 5 bases; nucleotides not matched to a gene: 5. This CDR3 is 15 amino acids long. The germline CDR1 and CDR2 sequences are ENHRY and SYGVKD. The CDR3 DNA reads as TGTGCCATCAGTGGAGGGACAGGGAGAAATGAAAAACTGTTTTTT. Encoded protein: CAISGGTGRNEKLFF.

The rearrangement links TRBV19 to TRBJ2-7; tentatively, D is TRBD2 (6 bases). V lost 7 bases and J 3 bases, leaving 16 bases between the germline ends. In germline, CDR1 is LNHDA, CDR2 SQIVND (reference sequence). This CDR3 has 14 residues. The DNA for the CDR3 is TGTGCCAGTATGAACGGGAGAGCGGGCTACGAGCAGTACTTC. Its translation is CASMNGRAGYEQYF.

This chain uses TRBV27 with TRBJ2-1, with 8 bases aligning to TRBD1. Germline V gene sequence: CDR1 MNHEY, CDR2 SMNVEV (reference sequence). Unmatched junction bases numbered 15, after V lost 11 bases and J lost 9 bases. The CDR3 has 14 residues. CDR3 coding DNA: TGTGCCTCTTTGAGGTGGACAGGGTCGGTTGAGCAGTTCTTC. It encodes CASLRWTGSVEQFF.

The rearrangement joins TRBV5-1 to TRBJ1-1, with a tentative D call TRBD1 (5 bases). The ends were cut back, 4 bases at V and 0 bases at J, with 13 bases in the middle. This CDR3 has 15 amino acids. Germline values: CDR1 SGHRS, CDR2 YFSETQ. CDR3 sequence reads: CASSPGLKMNTEAFF. CDR3 bases: TGCGCCAGCAGCCCGGGACTGAAAATGAACACTGAAGCTTTCTTT.

The chain recombines TRBV24-1 with TRBJ1-6; TRBD1 is a possible D gene (5 bases). The CDR3 spans 14 residues. V lost 8 bases to trimming and J lost 4 bases, with 11 bases between them. Germline V gene data show CDR1 as KGHDR and CDR2 as SFDVKD. DNA of the CDR3: TGTGCCACCATGATACAGGCATATAATTCACCCCTCCACTTT. Encoded protein: CATMIQAYNSPLHF.

The rearrangement uses TRBV4-1 and TRBJ1-5; possibly TRBD1 for D (6 bases). V was pared by 0 bases and J by 15 bases, with 15 bases between. This CDR3 has 13 residues. Germline V gene lookup returns CDR1 MGHRA and CDR2 YSYEKL. The CDR3 nucleotides read TGCGCCAGCAGCCAAGATTTTGAGGACAGACCGCATTTT. This gives the protein CASSQDFEDRPHF.

The chain uses TRBV27 and TRBJ2-5; tentatively, D is TRBD1 (6 bases). Germline V gene sequence: CDR1 MNHEY, CDR2 SMNVEV (reference sequence). This CDR3 region has 16 residues. Trimming shortened V by 7 bases and J by 4 bases, and 22 bases separated the two germline ends. In DNA form, the CDR3 reads TGTGCCAGCACCCGGACAGCGGACCCATACCGAGAGACCCAGTACTTC. Translation: CASTRTADPYRETQYF.

The chain has TRBV6-4 and TRBJ2-3; D possibly corresponds to TRBD1 (6 bases). This CDR3 has 15 amino acids. V lost 5 bases and J 2 bases, leaving 14 bases between the germline ends. Germline CDR1 reads MRHNA; CDR2 reads SNTAGT. The CDR3 sequence is CASSNRAGFTDTQYF. The CDR3 DNA reads as TGTGCCAGCAGTAACAGGGCAGGGTTCACAGATACGCAGTATTTT.

This sequence joins TRBV4-3 and TRBJ2-7, with D unclear. The germline V and J ends were trimmed by 0 bases and 0 bases, with 12 bases remaining between them. Germline CDR1 LGHNA, CDR2 YSLEER. The CDR3 sequence is 16 residues long. This chain's CDR3 is CASSQDRLTHSYEQYF. Here the CDR3 DNA reads TGCGCCAGCAGCCAAGATCGGCTGACCCACTCCTACGAGCAGTACTTC.

The chain employs TRBV4-3 and TRBJ2-3; 8 nucleotides agree with TRBD2. With V trimmed by 0 bases and J by 4 bases, 6 bases remained unmatched. The CDR3 consists of 16 residues. Germline lookup yields CDR1 LGHNA and CDR2 YSLEER. Here the CDR3 reads CASSQEPAGDPDTQYF. CDR3 sequence (DNA): TGCGCCAGCAGCCAAGAACCAGCGGGGGATCCAGATACGCAGTATTTT.

The chain uses TRBV4-3 and TRBJ2-7, with D perhaps matching TRBD1 (6 bases). This CDR3 is 16 amino acids long. In germline, CDR1 is LGHNA, CDR2 YSLEER. Trimming stripped 0 bases from V and 4 bases from J, with 16 bases between. The DNA for the CDR3 is TGCGCCAGCAGCCAAGATAGGGCAGGGGTAGGGTACGAGCAGTACTTC. Translated, it gives CASSQDRAGVGYEQYF.